This T cell receptor (beta chain) was recorded in a study of blood T cell repertoires in COVID-19. On the study more broadly: PBMCs, B-cell-depleted T cells, or T cells provided the cDNA or gDNA that made up the material.

Profiling relied on immunoSEQ multiplex PCR, and the TCRdb table lists in-frame clones only, not all of them. The sample shows approximately 150,000 clones, just under 85% of them seen only once. This CDR3 comprises 13 residues. The V gene's germline CDR1 is GTSNPN and CDR2 SVGIG (reference sequence). V was trimmed by 1 base and J by 0 bases, leaving 6 bases between them. Seattle patients were enrolled while actively infected and followed longitudinally. Sample: peripheral blood. This chain links TRBV30 with TRBJ1-2; D gene ambiguous. The clonotype was recovered from a woman aged 80 or over with COVID-19, enrolled during active disease. CDR3 amino acids: CAWSAVSNYGYTF. In DNA form, the CDR3 reads TGTGCCTGGAGTGCCGTTTCTAACTATGGCTACACCTTC.